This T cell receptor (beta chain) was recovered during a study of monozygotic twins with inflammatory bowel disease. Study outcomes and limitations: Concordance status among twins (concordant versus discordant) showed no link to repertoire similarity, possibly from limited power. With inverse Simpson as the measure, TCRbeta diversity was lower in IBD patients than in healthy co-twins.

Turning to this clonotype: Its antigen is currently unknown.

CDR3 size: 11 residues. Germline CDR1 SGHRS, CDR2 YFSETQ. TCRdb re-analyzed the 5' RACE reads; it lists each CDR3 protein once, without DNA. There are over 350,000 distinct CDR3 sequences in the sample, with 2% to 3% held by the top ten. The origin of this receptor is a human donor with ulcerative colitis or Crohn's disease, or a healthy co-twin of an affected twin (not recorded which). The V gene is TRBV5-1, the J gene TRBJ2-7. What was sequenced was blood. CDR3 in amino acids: CASSETSEQYF.